Below, 3 T cell receptor beta chains from the same sample are listed, as sequenced in a study of monozygotic twins with inflammatory bowel disease. TCRdb reanalyzed the 5' RACE reads, giving one entry per CDR3 protein sequence and no DNA. There are over 130,000 distinct CDR3 sequences in the sample, with under 2.5% held by the top ten. Sequenced material: blood. The source is a human donor with ulcerative colitis or Crohn's disease, or a healthy co-twin of an affected twin (not recorded which).

The chain has TRBV7-9 and TRBJ2-1. The length of the CDR3 is 14 residues. Germline-derived CDR1 and CDR2 are SEHNR and FQNEAQ (reference sequence). The CDR3 protein is CASSLSGQYNEQFF.

This chain joins TRBV7-8 and TRBJ2-5; absent DNA, TCRdb's TRBD1 call cannot be checked. CDR1 and CDR2 from the germline V gene are SGHVS and FQNEAQ. This CDR3 is built from 15 residues. The chain's CDR3 is CASSLGQGAQETQYF.

The chain uses TRBV5-1 and TRBJ2-7. Germline values: CDR1 SGHRS, CDR2 YFSETQ. The CDR3 is 13 amino acids. CDR3 in amino acids: CASSGYTGYEQYF. Supplemented by reference TRBV5-1 and TRBJ2-7, the full variable domain reads KAGVTQTPRYLIKTRGQQVTLSCSPISGHRSVSWYQQTPGQGLQFLFEYFSETQRNKGNFPGRFSGRQFSNSRSEMNVSTLELGDSALYLCASSGYTGYEQYFGPGTRLTVT.